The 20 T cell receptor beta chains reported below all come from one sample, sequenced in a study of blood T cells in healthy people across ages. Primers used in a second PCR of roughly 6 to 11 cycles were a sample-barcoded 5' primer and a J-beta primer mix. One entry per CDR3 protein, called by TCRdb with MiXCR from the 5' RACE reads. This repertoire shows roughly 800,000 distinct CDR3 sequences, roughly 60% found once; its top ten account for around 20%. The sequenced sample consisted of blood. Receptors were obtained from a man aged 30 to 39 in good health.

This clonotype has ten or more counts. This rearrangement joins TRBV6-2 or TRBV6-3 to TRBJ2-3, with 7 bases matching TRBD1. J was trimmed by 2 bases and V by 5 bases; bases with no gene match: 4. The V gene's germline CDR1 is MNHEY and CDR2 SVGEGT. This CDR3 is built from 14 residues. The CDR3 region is CASSGDSPTDTQYF. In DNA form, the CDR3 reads TGTGCCAGCAGTGGGGACAGCCCCACAGATACGCAGTATTTT.

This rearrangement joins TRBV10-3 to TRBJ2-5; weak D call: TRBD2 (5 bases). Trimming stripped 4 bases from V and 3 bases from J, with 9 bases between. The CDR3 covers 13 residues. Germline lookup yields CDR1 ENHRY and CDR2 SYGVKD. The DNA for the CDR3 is TGTGCCATCAGTGCGCAACTAGAAGAGACCCAGTACTTC. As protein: CAISAQLEETQYF.

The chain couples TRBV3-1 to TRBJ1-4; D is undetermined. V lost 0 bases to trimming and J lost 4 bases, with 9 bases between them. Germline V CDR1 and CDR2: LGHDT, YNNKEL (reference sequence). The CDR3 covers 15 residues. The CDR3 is CASSQDPRRNEKLFF. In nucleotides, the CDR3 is TGTGCCAGCAGCCAAGATCCCAGGCGTAATGAAAAACTGTTTTTT.

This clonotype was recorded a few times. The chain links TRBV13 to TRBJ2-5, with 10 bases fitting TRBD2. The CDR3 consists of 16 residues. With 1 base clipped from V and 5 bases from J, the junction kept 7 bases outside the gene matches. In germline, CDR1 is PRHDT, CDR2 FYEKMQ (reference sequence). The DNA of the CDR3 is TGTGCCAGCAGCTTAGTGGTAGCGGGAGGTGAGGAGACCCAGTACTTC. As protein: CASSLVVAGGEETQYF.

CDR3 bases: TGTGCCAGCAGTTCTGGGGTCTCCTACAATGAGCAGTTCTTC. Translated, it gives CASSSGVSYNEQFF. The chain combines TRBV27 with TRBJ2-1; D unresolved. V was trimmed by 4 bases and J by 0 bases, leaving 7 bases between them. The CDR3 is 14 amino acids. The germline V gene encodes CDR1 MNHEY and CDR2 SMNVEV (reference sequence).

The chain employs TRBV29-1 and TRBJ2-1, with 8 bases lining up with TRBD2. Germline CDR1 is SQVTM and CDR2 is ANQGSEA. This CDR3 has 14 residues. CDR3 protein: CSGSGRGDYNEQFF. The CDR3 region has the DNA TGCAGTGGAAGTGGGCGGGGGGACTACAATGAGCAGTTCTTC.

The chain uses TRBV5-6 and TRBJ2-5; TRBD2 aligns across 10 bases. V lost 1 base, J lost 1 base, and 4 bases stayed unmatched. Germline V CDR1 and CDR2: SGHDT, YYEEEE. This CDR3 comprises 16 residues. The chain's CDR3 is CASSLPSGSLQETQYF. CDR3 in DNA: TGTGCCAGCAGCTTGCCTAGCGGGAGCCTCCAAGAGACCCAGTACTTC. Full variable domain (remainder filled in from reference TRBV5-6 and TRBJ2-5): DAGVTQSPTHLIKTRGQQVTLRCSPKSGHDTVSWYQQALGQGPQFIFQYYEEEERQRGNFPDRFSGHQFPNYSSELNVNALLLGDSALYLCASSLPSGSLQETQYFGPGTRLLVL.

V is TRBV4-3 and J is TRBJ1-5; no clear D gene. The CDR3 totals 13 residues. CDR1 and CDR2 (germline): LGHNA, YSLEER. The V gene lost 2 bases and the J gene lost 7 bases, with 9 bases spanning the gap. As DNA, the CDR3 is TGCGCCAGCAGCCAATCGATATTCCAGCCCCAGCATTTT. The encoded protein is CASSQSIFQPQHF.

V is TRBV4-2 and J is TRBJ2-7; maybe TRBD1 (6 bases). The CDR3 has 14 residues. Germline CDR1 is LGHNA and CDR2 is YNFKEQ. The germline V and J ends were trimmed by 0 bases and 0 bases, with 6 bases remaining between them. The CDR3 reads CASSQEGGSYEQYF. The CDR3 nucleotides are TGTGCCAGCAGCCAAGAAGGGGGCTCCTACGAGCAGTACTTC.

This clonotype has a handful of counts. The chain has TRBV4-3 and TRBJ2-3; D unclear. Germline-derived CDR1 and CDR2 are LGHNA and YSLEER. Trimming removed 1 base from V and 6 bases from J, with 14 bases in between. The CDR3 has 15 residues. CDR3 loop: CASSQVAPPEDTQYF. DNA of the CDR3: TGCGCCAGCAGCCAAGTTGCCCCCCCGGAGGATACGCAGTATTTT.

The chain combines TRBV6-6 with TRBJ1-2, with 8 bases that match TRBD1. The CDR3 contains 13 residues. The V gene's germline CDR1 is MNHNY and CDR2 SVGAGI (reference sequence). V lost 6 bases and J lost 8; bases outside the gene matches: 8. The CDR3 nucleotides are TGTGCCAGCAGCCTACCGGGACAGGCCGGCTACACCTTC. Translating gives CASSLPGQAGYTF.

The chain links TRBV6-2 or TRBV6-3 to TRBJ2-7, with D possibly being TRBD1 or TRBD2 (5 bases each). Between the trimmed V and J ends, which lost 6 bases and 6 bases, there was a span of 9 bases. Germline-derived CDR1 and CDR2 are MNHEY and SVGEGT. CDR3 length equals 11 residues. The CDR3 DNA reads TGTGCCAGCAGGACGGGGCTCGAGCAGTACTTC. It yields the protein CASRTGLEQYF.

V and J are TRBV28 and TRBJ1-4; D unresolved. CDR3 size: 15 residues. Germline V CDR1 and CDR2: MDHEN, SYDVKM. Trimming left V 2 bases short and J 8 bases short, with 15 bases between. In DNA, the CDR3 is TGTGCCAGCAGTTTAGGAGCCGCGGGCGGCGAAAAACTGTTTTTT. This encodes CASSLGAAGGEKLFF.

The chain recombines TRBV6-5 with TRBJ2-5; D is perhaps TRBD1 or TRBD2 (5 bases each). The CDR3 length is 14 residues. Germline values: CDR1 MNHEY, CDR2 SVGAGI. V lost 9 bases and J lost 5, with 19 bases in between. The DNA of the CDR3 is TGTGCCAGTGCCTTCGGGGCACCACAGGAGACCCAGTACTTC. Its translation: CASAFGAPQETQYF.

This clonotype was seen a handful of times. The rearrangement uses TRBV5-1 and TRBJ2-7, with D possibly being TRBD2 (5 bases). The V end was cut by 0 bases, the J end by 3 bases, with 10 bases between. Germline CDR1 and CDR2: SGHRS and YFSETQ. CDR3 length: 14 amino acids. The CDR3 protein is CASSLGADDYEQYF. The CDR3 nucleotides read TGCGCCAGCAGCTTGGGAGCGGATGACTACGAGCAGTACTTC.

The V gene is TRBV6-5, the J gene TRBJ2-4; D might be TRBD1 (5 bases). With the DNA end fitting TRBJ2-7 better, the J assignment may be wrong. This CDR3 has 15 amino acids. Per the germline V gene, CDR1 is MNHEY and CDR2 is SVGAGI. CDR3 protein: CASSYLARAAIEQYF. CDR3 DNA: TGTGCCAGCAGTTACTTAGCCAGGGCAGCGATCGAGCAGTACTTC.

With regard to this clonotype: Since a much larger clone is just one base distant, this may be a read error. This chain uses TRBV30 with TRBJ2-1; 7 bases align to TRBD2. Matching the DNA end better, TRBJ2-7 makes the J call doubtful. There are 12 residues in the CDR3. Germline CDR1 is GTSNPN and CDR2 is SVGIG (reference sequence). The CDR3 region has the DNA TGTGCCTGGAGGAGGGACTACAATGAGCAGTACTTC. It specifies CAWRRDYNEQYF.

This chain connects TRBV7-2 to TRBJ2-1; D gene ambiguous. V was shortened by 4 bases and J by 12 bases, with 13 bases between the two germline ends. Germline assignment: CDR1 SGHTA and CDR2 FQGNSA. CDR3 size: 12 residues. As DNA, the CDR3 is TGTGCCAGCAGCTCCATGATGGATTGGCAGTTCTTC. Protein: CASSSMMDWQFF.

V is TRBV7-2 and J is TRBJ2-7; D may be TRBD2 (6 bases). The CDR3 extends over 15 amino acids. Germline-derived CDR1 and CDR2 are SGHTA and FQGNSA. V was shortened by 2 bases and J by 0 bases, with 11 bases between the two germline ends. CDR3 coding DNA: TGTGCCAGCAGCTTAATTACGGGACTCTCCTACGAGCAGTACTTC. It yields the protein CASSLITGLSYEQYF.

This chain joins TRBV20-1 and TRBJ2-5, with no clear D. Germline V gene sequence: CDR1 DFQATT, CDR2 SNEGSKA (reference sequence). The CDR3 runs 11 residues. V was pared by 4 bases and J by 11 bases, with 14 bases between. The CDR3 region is CSANTPREQYF. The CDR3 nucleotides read TGCAGTGCTAACACCCCCAGAGAGCAGTACTTC.